The 10 T cell receptor beta chains in this list originate from one sample, sequenced in a study of cytomegalovirus exposure and HLA in healthy donors. 60 Vbeta and 13 Jbeta primers were used in PCR. The protocol was immunoSEQ multiplex PCR, while the TCRdb copy is restricted to in-frame clones and leaves out a portion. The table has around 150,000 clones, just over 70% seen once. The sequencing input was PBMCs. All receptors come from a man younger than 30 in good health and CMV-seropositive.

V and J are TRBV27 and TRBJ2-4, with D unclear. Between the trimmed V and J ends, which lost 5 bases and 0 bases, there was a span of 11 bases. The CDR3 runs to 15 residues. Looked up from germline, CDR1 is MNHEY and CDR2 is SMNVEV (reference sequence). The CDR3 region is CASSSDLLAKNIQYF. Here the CDR3 DNA reads TGTGCCAGCAGTAGCGATTTGCTAGCCAAAAACATTCAGTACTTC.

This clone was found many times. This sequence joins TRBV9 and TRBJ1-1, with D unclear. Looked up from germline, CDR1 is SGDLS and CDR2 is YYNGEE. The V end lost 0 bases, the J end lost 5 bases, and 8 bases lay between the germline ends. This CDR3 comprises 13 residues. CDR3 nucleotides: TGTGCCAGCAGCGTAGACGGGGAAACTGAAGCTTTCTTT. It translates to CASSVDGETEAFF.

This chain connects TRBV29-1 to TRBJ2-4; 8 nucleotides agree with TRBD2. Trimming took 5 bases from V and 6 from J; bases not matched to a gene: 12. This CDR3 has 15 residues. CDR1 SQVTM and CDR2 ANQGSEA come from the germline V gene. CDR3 protein: CSVREVLAAINIQYF. The DNA of the CDR3 is TGCAGCGTTCGAGAGGTACTAGCGGCAATAAACATTCAGTACTTC.

This clone has just one count. The V and J genes are TRBV30 and TRBJ2-2; 10 bases map to TRBD2. After removal of 1 base from V and 7 bases from J, the junction contained 9 bases not matched to a gene. Germline loops: CDR1 GTSNPN, CDR2 SVGIG (reference sequence). There are 16 residues in the CDR3. The CDR3 DNA sequence: TGTGCCTGGAGTGGCGGGCTAGCGGGGGTAGGCGGGGAGCTGTTTTTT. Translation: CAWSGGLAGVGGELFF.

This chain joins TRBV19 and TRBJ1-6; D gene ambiguous. This CDR3 has 13 amino acids. V lost 9 bases and J 3 bases, leaving 9 bases between the germline ends. Germline CDR1 LNHDA, CDR2 SQIVND (reference sequence). CDR3 sequence: CARTDIYNSPLHF. In nucleotides, the CDR3 is TGTGCCAGGACTGATATCTATAATTCACCCCTCCACTTT.

This chain links TRBV4-1 with TRBJ1-1, with D hard to call. Deletions cut 0 bases from V and 2 bases from J, with 7 bases between. This CDR3 is built from 14 residues. CDR1 is MGHRA and CDR2 is YSYEKL in the germline V gene. The CDR3 DNA sequence: TGCGCCAGCAGCCAAGATGGCATAAACACTGAAGCTTTCTTT. Amino acid sequence: CASSQDGINTEAFF.

The chain combines TRBV9 with TRBJ2-3; tentatively, D is TRBD2 (7 bases). CDR1 and CDR2 from the germline V gene are SGDLS and YYNGEE. This CDR3 region has 16 residues. The V end lost 0 bases, the J end lost 2 bases, and 13 bases lay between the germline ends. The CDR3 DNA reads TGTGCCAGCAGCGTAGGGGCGGGGGCTCTCACAGATACGCAGTATTTT. Translation: CASSVGAGALTDTQYF.

This clone was found a few times. The genes are TRBV2 and TRBJ2-4; TRBD2 might be the D (6 bases). Trimming took off 4 bases at V and 3 bases at J, with 22 bases between the two ends. Germline V gene sequence: CDR1 SNHLY, CDR2 FYNNEI. The CDR3 is made up of 18 amino acids. This CDR3 reads CASSVGKPGVWDKNIQYF. In DNA, the CDR3 is TGTGCCAGCAGTGTGGGCAAACCGGGGGTATGGGACAAAAACATTCAGTACTTC. Full variable domain (missing parts from reference TRBV2 and TRBJ2-4): EPEVTQTPSHQVTQMGQEVILRCVPISNHLYFYWYRQILGQKVEFLVSFYNNEISEKSEIFDDQFSVERPDGSNFTLKIRSTKLEDSAMYFCASSVGKPGVWDKNIQYFGAGTRLSVL.

This clone has only a few counts. The chain uses TRBV30 and TRBJ1-2, with TRBD1 as a possible D gene (5 bases). The germline V gene encodes CDR1 GTSNPN and CDR2 SVGIG (reference sequence). CDR3 length: 13 amino acids. V gave up 3 bases and J gave up 6 bases, with 14 bases separating them. The CDR3 region is CAWSTTRGDGYTF. The CDR3, as DNA: TGTGCCTGGAGCACCACCCGGGGGGATGGCTACACCTTC.

The chain employs TRBV28 and TRBJ1-1; the D gene is possibly TRBD1 (6 bases). The germline V gene has CDR1 MDHEN and CDR2 SYDVKM. Between the trimmed V and J ends, which lost 10 bases and 2 bases, there was a span of 11 bases. The CDR3 is 12 residues long. The CDR3 region is CATGQFNTEAFF. CDR3 DNA sequence: TGTGCCACCGGACAGTTTAACACTGAAGCTTTCTTT.